These 24 T cell receptor beta chains were all obtained from the same sample, sequenced in a study of blood T cell repertoires in COVID-19. TCRdb's table, derived via immunoSEQ multiplex PCR, lists solely in-frame clones and lacks some. This repertoire shows tens of thousands of clones, 85% to 95% found once; its top ten account for approximately 0.94%. The sample comprised peripheral blood. Receptors were obtained from a male donor with active COVID-19.

The rearrangement links TRBV3-1 (or the pseudogene TRBV3-2) to TRBJ2-1, with 8 bases aligning to TRBD2. Per the germline V gene, CDR1 is LGHDT and CDR2 is YNNKEL (reference sequence). J was trimmed by 2 bases and V by 4 bases; bases with no gene match: 4. The CDR3 is 15 amino acids. The CDR3 DNA follows: TGTGCCAGCAGCCGAACTAGCGGTACCTACAATGAGCAGTTCTTC. The encoded protein is CASSRTSGTYNEQFF.

The J gene is TRBJ1-2, the V gene TRBV19, with a possible D match to TRBD1 (6 bases). V lost 1 base and J lost 6, with 15 bases in between. The CDR3 is 15 amino acids. In germline, CDR1 is LNHDA, CDR2 SQIVND (reference sequence). The CDR3 DNA is TGTGCCAGTAGTATAGGACAGGAAGGGACCAATGGCTACACCTTC. Translation gives CASSIGQEGTNGYTF.

The rearrangement joins TRBV24-1 to TRBJ1-1; D remains ambiguous. The germline V gene encodes CDR1 KGHDR and CDR2 SFDVKD. Trimming removed 5 bases from V and 0 bases from J, with 27 bases in between. The CDR3 sequence is 20 residues long. The CDR3 loop is CATSVVHLNWAAFMNTEAFF. The DNA for the CDR3 is TGTGCCACCAGTGTAGTACACCTAAATTGGGCAGCATTCATGAACACTGAAGCTTTCTTT.

This chain connects TRBV6-5 to TRBJ2-1; TRBD2 aligns across 11 bases. This CDR3 contains 15 residues. The germline gives CDR1 MNHEY, CDR2 SVGAGI. J was trimmed by 9 bases and V by 4 bases; bases with no gene match: 8. The CDR3 region is CASSLAGGKFSEQFF. CDR3 sequence (DNA): TGTGCCAGCAGTTTAGCGGGGGGGAAGTTTTCTGAGCAGTTCTTC.

CDR3 in amino acids: CASSTGTLAGGITDTQYF. CDR3 DNA sequence: TGCGCCAGCAGCACGGGGACCCTAGCGGGGGGGATCACAGATACGCAGTATTTT. V is TRBV5-1 and J is TRBJ2-3; 12 bases align to TRBD2. Germline V lookup: CDR1 SGHRS, CDR2 YFSETQ. J gave up 2 bases and V 4 bases, and 11 bases lay outside the gene matches. This CDR3 has 18 residues.

This clone appeared a few times. The chain recombines TRBV18 with TRBJ2-7, with 8 positions matching TRBD1. After removal of 2 bases from V and 6 bases from J, the junction contained 6 bases not matched to a gene. The CDR3 spans 14 residues. Germline-derived CDR1 and CDR2 are KGHSH and LQKENI. The CDR3 loop is CASSPNTGGFEQYF. The CDR3 nucleotides read TGTGCCAGCTCACCAAACACAGGGGGATTCGAGCAGTACTTC. The full variable domain, its missing parts supplied by reference TRBV18 and TRBJ2-7, is NAGVMQNPRHLVRRRGQEARLRCSPMKGHSHVYWYRQLPEEGLKFMVYLQKENIIDESGMPKERFSAEFPKEGPSILRIQQVVRGDSAAYFCASSPNTGGFEQYFGPGTRLTVT.

The chain combines TRBV7-9 with TRBJ2-3; TRBD1 is a possible D gene (6 bases). Per germline, CDR1 SEHNR and CDR2 FQNEAQ (reference sequence). CDR3 size: 18 residues. Trimming took 3 bases from V and 0 from J, leaving 19 bases between them. Written as DNA, the CDR3 is TGTGCCAGCAGCTTCCCCCCCTCTCCAGGGGTCAGCACAGATACGCAGTATTTT. Amino acid sequence: CASSFPPSPGVSTDTQYF.

In nucleotides, the CDR3 is TGTGCCAGCAGCCCTCGGGAGCGGGGGGGCGTAACCCAGTACTTC. Residues: CASSPRERGGVTQYF. The J gene is TRBJ2-5, the V gene TRBV9, with 10 bases identical to TRBD2. Trimming took 4 bases from V and 8 from J; bases not matched to a gene: 11. The CDR3 loop spans 15 amino acids. Germline CDR1 reads SGDLS; CDR2 reads YYNGEE.

The V call is TRBV5-1, the J call TRBJ1-2; 8 nucleotides line up with TRBD1. CDR3 length equals 13 residues. Trimming removed 3 bases from V and 8 bases from J; junction bases left unmatched: 6. Germline values: CDR1 SGHRS, CDR2 YFSETQ. CDR3 DNA sequence: TGCGCCAGCAGCTCGGACAGGGTTGGCGGCTACACCTTC. Its translation is CASSSDRVGGYTF.

J is TRBJ2-1 and V is TRBV11-3, with 9 positions matching TRBD2. V gave up 6 bases and J gave up 7 bases; unmatched junction bases: 10. Germline CDR1 is SGHNT and CDR2 is YENEEA. The CDR3 is made up of 15 amino acids. CDR3 nucleotides: TGTGCCAGCAGGGCGGTGGCGGGGGGGCCGAATGAGCAGTTCTTC. Translating it yields CASRAVAGGPNEQFF.

The V and J genes are TRBV24-1 and TRBJ2-3; TRBD1 aligns across 12 bases. Germline V gene lookup returns CDR1 KGHDR and CDR2 SFDVKD. The CDR3 runs 17 residues. Trimming took 4 bases from V and 8 from J; bases not matched to a gene: 12. The CDR3 reads CATSEGGTGGARVTQYF. The CDR3 region has the DNA TGTGCCACCAGTGAGGGTGGGACAGGGGGCGCACGGGTTACGCAGTATTTT.

The chain carries TRBV6-2 or TRBV6-3 and TRBJ1-2; unclear D gene. The germline V gene has CDR1 MNHEY and CDR2 SVGEGT. The CDR3 is 12 residues long. The V end lost 0 bases, the J end lost 5 bases, and 4 bases lay between the germline ends. The CDR3 coding sequence is TGTGCCAGCAGTTACTCGAGGTATGGCTACACCTTC. Protein sequence: CASSYSRYGYTF.

The chain recombines TRBV7-9 with TRBJ1-6; D remains unclear. The CDR3 contains 13 residues. Trimming left V 1 base short and J 14 bases short, with 12 bases between. From germline, CDR1 is SEHNR and CDR2 FQNEAQ (reference sequence). The CDR3 sequence: CASSLDGRRSLHF. In DNA form, the CDR3 reads TGTGCCAGCAGCTTAGATGGTCGGAGGTCCCTCCACTTT. Together with reference TRBV7-9 and TRBJ1-6, the CDR3 gives the full variable domain: DTGVSQNPRHKITKRGQNVTFRCDPISEHNRLYWYRQTLGQGPEFLTYFQNEAQLEKSRLLSDRFSAERPKGSFSTLEIQRTEQGDSAMYLCASSLDGRRSLHFGNGTRLTVT.

This clone was counted a single time. V is TRBV13 and J is TRBJ2-7; D perhaps matches TRBD1 (6 bases). The germline V gene encodes CDR1 PRHDT and CDR2 FYEKMQ (reference sequence). The CDR3 covers 16 residues. V lost 3 bases to trimming and J lost 7 bases, with 22 bases between them. The CDR3 region is CASSFGQGSLSWEQYF. The CDR3 nucleotides read TGTGCCAGCAGCTTCGGGCAGGGGAGCCTCTCGTGGGAGCAGTACTTC.

This clone was detected once. CDR3 sequence: CASSQGRGQAFF. The CDR3 nucleotides read TGTGCCAGTAGCCAAGGGAGGGGACAAGCTTTCTTT. The J gene is TRBJ1-1, the V gene TRBV19, with a possible D match to TRBD1 (5 bases). In germline, CDR1 is LNHDA, CDR2 SQIVND (reference sequence). CDR3 length equals 12 residues. Trimming removed 6 bases at V and 9 bases at J, with 14 bases between.

The rearrangement joins TRBV3-1 (or the pseudogene TRBV3-2) to TRBJ2-5; D is uncertain. Germline V gives CDR1 LGHDT, CDR2 YNNKEL (reference sequence). CDR3 length: 11 residues. Trimming shortened V by 9 bases and J by 5 bases, and 10 bases separated the two germline ends. The CDR3 nucleotides read TGTGCCAGTGCGTCGGTGGAGACCCAGTACTTC. It yields the protein CASASVETQYF.

The rearrangement joins TRBV3-1 (or the pseudogene TRBV3-2) to TRBJ2-7; D might be TRBD1 (6 bases). The V end lost 4 bases, the J end lost 1 base, and 14 bases lay between the germline ends. The CDR3 consists of 15 residues. Germline V gene lookup returns CDR1 LGHDT and CDR2 YNNKEL (reference sequence). CDR3 sequence reads: CASSLTGSLSYEQYF. As DNA, the CDR3 is TGTGCCAGCAGCCTAACAGGGTCCCTGTCCTACGAGCAGTACTTC.

This clone was seen a few times. Here the CDR3 DNA reads TGTGCCAGCAGTGATCTTAGGGGAAACACTGAAGCTTTCTTT. Its protein is CASSDLRGNTEAFF. The chain links TRBV6-1 to TRBJ1-1, with a possible D match to TRBD1 (5 bases). Trimming removed 3 bases from V and 2 bases from J, with 10 bases in between. Germline V gene lookup returns CDR1 MNHNS and CDR2 SASEGT. The CDR3 runs 14 residues.

V and J are TRBV5-1 and TRBJ2-7; 8 bases map to TRBD1. In germline, CDR1 is SGHRS, CDR2 YFSETQ. The CDR3 is 14 residues long. The junction had 9 bases not matched to a gene; V was cut back by 4 bases and J by 6 bases. The CDR3 nucleotides are TGCGCCAGCAGCGTGGACAGGGAAATAGGCGAGCAGTACTTC. This codes for CASSVDREIGEQYF.

CDR3 residues: CASSRGQGGTEAFF. The CDR3 DNA reads as TGTGCCAGCAGCCGGGGACAGGGAGGGACTGAAGCTTTCTTT. The chain recombines TRBV7-2 with TRBJ1-1, with TRBD1 matching over 9 bases. CDR1 and CDR2 (germline): SGHTA, FQGNSA. The CDR3 extends over 14 amino acids. V shed 5 bases and J 5 bases; nucleotides not matched to a gene: 6.

This chain links TRBV10-2 with TRBJ2-7, with 9 bases aligning to TRBD2. The junction had 8 bases not matched to a gene; V was cut back by 6 bases and J by 2 bases. The CDR3 length is 15 residues. Germline lookup yields CDR1 WSHSY and CDR2 SAAADI. As DNA, the CDR3 is TGCGCCAGCAGGGAGCTAGCGGGGCTTGCCTACGAGCAGTACTTC. Translated: CASRELAGLAYEQYF.

The V call is TRBV5-6, the J call TRBJ1-3, with D unclear. V gave up 8 bases and J gave up 2 bases, with 11 bases separating them. Germline V gene data show CDR1 as SGHDT and CDR2 as YYEEEE. The CDR3 is 13 residues long. CDR3 loop: CASADTAGNTIYF. In nucleotides, the CDR3 is TGTGCCAGTGCTGACACCGCTGGAAACACCATATATTTT.

This clone was seen a single time. This chain connects TRBV14 to TRBJ1-2; D gene ambiguous. Germline assignment: CDR1 SGHDN and CDR2 FVKESK. The V end lost 6 bases, the J end lost 8 bases, and 16 bases lay between the germline ends. The CDR3 runs to 13 residues. The CDR3 region is CASRPGSSWGYTF. CDR3 DNA: TGTGCCAGCAGGCCAGGTTCGTCCTGGGGCTACACCTTC.

The chain recombines TRBV4-3 with TRBJ1-6; the match to TRBD1 covers 7 bases. This CDR3 region has 15 residues. Germline loops: CDR1 LGHNA, CDR2 YSLEER. The V gene end was trimmed by 1 base and the J gene end by 8 bases; junction bases not matched to a gene: 5. CDR3 coding DNA: TGCGCCAGCAGCCAAGTAGGACAGGTTGATTCACCCCTCCACTTT. This gives the protein CASSQVGQVDSPLHF.